These 6 T cell receptor beta chains were all obtained from the same sample, sequenced in a study of Graves' ophthalmopathy and Graves' hyperthyroidism. RNA transcripts served as template for amplifying TCR beta CDR3 sequences. The first-round RT-PCR employed HTBI primers together with the Qiagen OneStep RT-PCR kit. A multiplex PCR was then performed as the second round. TCRdb called the multiplex PCR reads again in MiXCR, with one record for every CDR3 protein. The table lists about 620,000 distinct CDR3 sequences, about 20% of them singletons. Material: peripheral blood. The receptors were gathered from a woman younger than 30 with stable Graves' hyperthyroidism. Some clones in this sample may be carry-over from other donors' samples.

This clonotype was counted ten times or more. The V gene is TRBV9, the J gene TRBJ1-6; D perhaps matches TRBD1 (5 bases). The CDR3 is 14 amino acids. The V gene's germline CDR1 is SGDLS and CDR2 YYNGEE. Trimming took off 0 bases at V and 11 bases at J, with 12 bases between the two ends. The CDR3 DNA follows: TGTGCCAGCAGCGTAGGGACACAACGGACACCCCTCCACTTT. Encoded protein: CASSVGTQRTPLHF.

This clonotype was recorded many times. The chain has TRBV6-5 and TRBJ2-5, with 10 bases that match TRBD1. The germline CDR1 and CDR2 sequences are MNHEY and SVGAGI. The CDR3 is made up of 15 amino acids. Trimming cost V 4 bases and J 5 bases; bases outside gene matches: 7. In DNA form, the CDR3 reads TGTGCCAGCAGTTCTCGGACAGGGGGGGCCGAGACCCAGTACTTC. This encodes CASSSRTGGAETQYF.

This clonotype was recorded at least ten times. The chain employs TRBV12-3 or TRBV12-4 and TRBJ1-2; D is undetermined. The ends were cut back, 6 bases at V and 7 bases at J, with 15 bases in the middle. There are 13 residues in the CDR3. The CDR3 bases are TGTGCCAGCAGAGACACCTTGACCCCTGGCTACACCTTC. This codes for CASRDTLTPGYTF.

This clonotype was detected only a few times. Being one base from a much bigger clone, this may be a read error. This chain joins TRBV6-5 and TRBJ1-1, with a possible D match to TRBD1 (5 bases). The CDR3 extends over 13 amino acids. Per germline, CDR1 MNHEY and CDR2 SVGAGI. Trimming removed 4 bases from V and 6 bases from J, with 12 bases in between. In nucleotides, the CDR3 is TGTGCCAGCAGTTGGCAGGGAGGGCCTGAAGCTTTCTTT. Its protein product is CASSWQGGPEAFF.

The genes are TRBV14 and TRBJ2-5; D gene ambiguous. The CDR3 length is 13 residues. Germline CDR1 reads SGHDN; CDR2 reads FVKESK. V lost 4 bases and J 5 bases, leaving 11 bases between the germline ends. The CDR3 DNA sequence: TGTGCCAGCAGCCGAGAAATGAGGGAGACCCAGTACTTC. Translation gives CASSREMRETQYF.

This clonotype has just a few counts. This chain connects TRBV5-6 to TRBJ1-2; D not certain. The germline gives CDR1 SGHDT, CDR2 YYEEEE. Trimming removed 0 bases from V and 5 bases from J, with 8 bases in between. The CDR3 is made up of 13 amino acids. CDR3 in amino acids: CASSLVKEYGYTF. In DNA, the CDR3 is TGTGCCAGCAGCTTGGTTAAGGAGTATGGCTACACCTTC.